This entry lists 23 T cell receptor beta chains sequenced from one sample in a study of cytomegalovirus exposure and HLA in healthy donors. The data were produced by immunoSEQ multiplex PCR, yet TCRdb's version contains in-frame clones alone and is incomplete. The sample includes under 50,000 clones, around 94% seen only once; the top ten take approximately 7.8%. Sequencing used PBMCs. These receptors originate from a woman aged 18-29 years in good health and CMV-seropositive.

The chain couples TRBV5-1 to TRBJ2-7; 10 nucleotides agree with TRBD2. J was trimmed by 6 bases and V by 1 base; bases with no gene match: 7. The CDR3 is 15 amino acids. Germline V CDR1 and CDR2: SGHRS, YFSETQ. CDR3 in amino acids: CASSLPSGRETEQYF. The CDR3 DNA follows: TGCGCCAGCAGCTTGCCTAGCGGGAGAGAGACCGAGCAGTACTTC.

This clone has more than one count but fewer than ten. V gene TRBV29-1 combines with J gene TRBJ1-1; the D gene is possibly TRBD1 (5 bases). This CDR3 has 13 amino acids. With 7 bases removed from V and 0 bases from J, the gap between germline ends came to 12 bases. CDR1 and CDR2 (germline): SQVTM, ANQGSEA. CDR3 sequence reads: CSATGLLNTEAFF. The CDR3 DNA is TGCAGCGCCACGGGACTGCTGAACACTGAAGCTTTCTTT.

The V gene is TRBV30, the J gene TRBJ2-5; the D gene is possibly TRBD1 (5 bases). CDR1 and CDR2 from the germline V gene are GTSNPN and SVGIG (reference sequence). The CDR3 is made up of 11 amino acids. Trimming left V 2 bases short and J 5 bases short, with 6 bases between. CDR3 nucleotide sequence: TGTGCCTGGAGTTCAGGGGAGACCCAGTACTTC. It specifies CAWSSGETQYF.

The J gene is TRBJ2-1, the V gene TRBV25-1, with D unresolved. Deletions cut 2 bases from V and 1 base from J, with 9 bases between. This CDR3 is 15 amino acids long. Germline CDR1 reads MGHDK; CDR2 reads SYGVNS. The CDR3 DNA sequence: TGTGCCAGCAGTGAACAGGATATTTCCTACAATGAGCAGTTCTTC. It is translated as CASSEQDISYNEQFF.

The J gene is TRBJ2-1, the V gene TRBV6-6, with 7 bases identical to TRBD2. CDR1 is MNHNY and CDR2 is SVGAGI in the germline V gene (reference sequence). This CDR3 is built from 16 residues. After removal of 0 bases from V and 3 bases from J, the junction contained 5 bases not matched to a gene. In DNA form, the CDR3 reads TGTGCCAGCAGTTACTCGGGACTAACAATCTACAATGAGCAGTTCTTC. This encodes CASSYSGLTIYNEQFF.

This sequence joins TRBV19 and TRBJ2-7, with D perhaps matching TRBD2 (6 bases). This CDR3 has 13 residues. Germline V gives CDR1 LNHDA, CDR2 SQIVND (reference sequence). Trimming left V 0 bases short and J 3 bases short, with 6 bases between. The CDR3 loop reads CASSIEGGYEQYF. The CDR3 bases are TGTGCCAGTAGTATAGAGGGGGGCTACGAGCAGTACTTC.

This chain connects TRBV7-9 to TRBJ2-6, with TRBD1 identical over 7 bases. Germline CDR1 SEHNR, CDR2 FQNEAQ (reference sequence). This CDR3 has 15 residues. J lost 2 bases, V lost 6 bases, and 4 bases had no gene match. The CDR3 sequence: CASSQDRAGANVLTF. Written as DNA, the CDR3 is TGTGCCAGCAGTCAAGACAGGGCTGGGGCCAACGTCCTGACTTTC.

The rearrangement uses TRBV9 and TRBJ2-3; 11 bases match TRBD2. CDR3 length: 17 amino acids. Germline V gene lookup returns CDR1 SGDLS and CDR2 YYNGEE. J lost 0 bases, V lost 0 bases, and 3 bases had no gene match. CDR3 sequence (DNA): TGTGCCAGCAGCGTAGGACTAGCGGGGACAAGCACAGATACGCAGTATTTT. This codes for CASSVGLAGTSTDTQYF.

This clone occurred once. J is TRBJ1-6 and V is TRBV5-1; 8 positions agree with TRBD1. Trimming removed 0 bases from V and 7 bases from J; junction bases left unmatched: 0. This CDR3 contains 14 residues. Germline CDR1 reads SGHRS; CDR2 reads YFSETQ. In nucleotides, the CDR3 is TGCGCCAGCAGCTTGGGGGACAGGAATTCACCCCTCCACTTT. As protein: CASSLGDRNSPLHF.

The DNA for the CDR3 is TGTGCCAGCAGCTTAAGACTAGCGGACACCGGGGAGCTGTTTTTT. Translated, it gives CASSLRLADTGELFF. The chain has TRBV7-2 and TRBJ2-2; 9 nucleotides line up with TRBD2. This CDR3 has 15 residues. Germline CDR1 reads SGHTA; CDR2 reads FQGNSA. The ends lost 2 bases at V and 3 bases at J; junction bases unmatched: 1.

This clone was observed a single time. This chain uses TRBV7-2 with TRBJ2-1, with a weak D call TRBD2 (7 bases). The CDR3 loop spans 12 amino acids. V dropped 5 bases and J dropped 10 bases, with 12 bases sitting between them. Germline lookup yields CDR1 SGHTA and CDR2 FQGNSA. As DNA, the CDR3 is TGTGCCAGCAGCCAAAGGGGGGGGGAGCAGTTCTTC. Protein product: CASSQRGGEQFF.

The V gene is TRBV5-4, the J gene TRBJ2-7, with D hard to call. V shed 0 bases and J shed 0 bases, with 10 bases lying between them. This CDR3 is built from 15 residues. The germline V gene encodes CDR1 SGHNT and CDR2 YYREEE (reference sequence). This CDR3 is CASSLGTLSSYEQYF. The DNA of the CDR3 is TGTGCCAGCAGCTTGGGAACGTTGAGCTCCTACGAGCAGTACTTC.

The chain couples TRBV19 to TRBJ2-3, with D perhaps matching TRBD2 (6 bases). The CDR3 is made up of 13 amino acids. The V gene lost 8 bases and the J gene lost 3 bases, with 12 bases spanning the gap. Germline CDR1 and CDR2: LNHDA and SQIVND (reference sequence). CDR3 region: CASDSSGTDTQYF. The CDR3 DNA follows: TGTGCCAGTGATAGCAGCGGGACAGATACGCAGTATTTT.

The V call is TRBV4-2, the J call TRBJ1-2; D is unclear. Trimming took 0 bases from V and 8 from J, leaving 10 bases between them. The germline V gene encodes CDR1 LGHNA and CDR2 YNFKEQ. The CDR3 covers 13 residues. CDR3: CASSQEESLGYTF. The CDR3 coding sequence is TGTGCCAGCAGCCAAGAAGAGTCGCTGGGCTACACCTTC.

For this clone: A read error may account for a junction end that differs from germline. V is TRBV7-7 and J is TRBJ1-6, with D possibly matching TRBD1 (5 bases). Per the germline V gene, CDR1 is SSHAT and CDR2 is FNYEAQ (reference sequence). The CDR3 has 15 amino acids. The CDR3 sequence: CASSFIRRGSSPLHF. Written as DNA, the CDR3 is TGTGCTAGCAGCTTCATACGTAGGGGTAGCTCACCCCTCCACTTT. The full variable domain, in which reference TRBV7-7 and TRBJ1-6 provide the parts outside the CDR3, is GAGVSQSPRYKVTKRGQDVTLRCDPISSHATLYWYQQALGQGPEFLTYFNYEAQPDKSGLPSDRFSAERPEGSISTLTIQRTEQRDSAMYRCASSFIRRGSSPLHFGNGTRLTVT.

The J gene is TRBJ2-3, the V gene TRBV28; maybe TRBD2 (5 bases). The ends were cut back, 2 bases at V and 0 bases at J, with 6 bases in the middle. Per germline, CDR1 MDHEN and CDR2 SYDVKM. The CDR3 totals 14 residues. CDR3 amino acids: CASSLRTSTDTQYF. CDR3 sequence (DNA): TGTGCCAGCAGTTTAAGGACTAGCACAGATACGCAGTATTTT.

This sequence joins TRBV14 and TRBJ2-7; TRBD2 aligns across 8 bases. CDR1 is SGHDN, CDR2 FVKESK, per germline. CDR3 length equals 14 residues. The ends lost 6 bases at V and 2 bases at J; junction bases unmatched: 6. The CDR3 nucleotides are TGTGCCAGCAGTCCGTTAGCGGGGCCCTACGAGCAGTACTTC. Translated: CASSPLAGPYEQYF. Drawing the rest from reference TRBV14 and TRBJ2-7, the complete variable domain is EAGVTQFPSHSVIEKGQTVTLRCDPISGHDNLYWYRRVMGKEIKFLLHFVKESKQDESGMPNNRFLAERTGGTYSTLKVQPAELEDSGVYFCASSPLAGPYEQYFGPGTRLTVT.

This chain joins TRBV6-5 and TRBJ1-4; 7 positions agree with TRBD1. This CDR3 region has 15 residues. V shed 5 bases, J shed 7 bases, and the junction held 10 bases outside the gene matches. Germline CDR1 reads MNHEY; CDR2 reads SVGAGI. The DNA of the CDR3 is TGTGCCAGCAGTCAAAGGTCCAGGGGGATTGAAAAACTGTTTTTT. It translates to CASSQRSRGIEKLFF.

The chain is built from TRBV27 and TRBJ1-2, with 12 nucleotides matching TRBD1. This CDR3 has 13 amino acids. Germline V CDR1 and CDR2: MNHEY, SMNVEV (reference sequence). The ends lost 8 bases at V and 8 bases at J; junction bases unmatched: 6. This CDR3 is CASGGQGAWGYTF. The CDR3 bases are TGTGCCAGCGGGGGACAGGGGGCTTGGGGCTACACCTTC.

The chain uses TRBV21-1 and TRBJ2-1; the table calls TRBD2, which could not be checked here. TRBV21-1 is assigned pseudogene status. The CDR3 sequence is 14 residues long. The CDR3 coding sequence is TGTGCCATCCGCCCGGGGTCACGGCTCAATGAGCAGTTCTTC. Translating gives CAIRPGSRLNEQFF.

This clone has a single count. The chain links TRBV13 to TRBJ1-6; D might be TRBD1 (6 bases). The V end lost 2 bases, the J end lost 7 bases, and 9 bases lay between the germline ends. Germline assignment: CDR1 PRHDT and CDR2 FYEKMQ (reference sequence). There are 14 residues in the CDR3. In DNA, the CDR3 is TGTGCCAGCAGCTTAACAGGGCCCAATTCACCCCTCCACTTT. Protein: CASSLTGPNSPLHF.

This chain uses TRBV29-1 with TRBJ2-3, with 7 bases identical to TRBD2. V was pared by 4 bases and J by 4 bases, with 2 bases of the junction left unmatched. The CDR3 is 12 residues long. In germline, CDR1 is SQVTM, CDR2 ANQGSEA. The CDR3 DNA is TGCAGCGTTGCGCGGGAGCCAGATACGCAGTATTTT. Translating it yields CSVAREPDTQYF.

V usage is TRBV6-1 and J usage is TRBJ2-1, with 8 bases that match TRBD2. The CDR3 spans 15 residues. Germline-derived CDR1 and CDR2 are MNHNS and SASEGT. Losses at the gene ends were 3 bases for V and 1 base for J; bases not matched to a gene: 2. This CDR3 reads CASSEREASYNEQFF. The CDR3 DNA reads as TGTGCCAGCAGTGAGCGGGAGGCTTCCTACAATGAGCAGTTCTTC.